This T cell receptor (beta chain) was captured in a study of blood T cells in healthy people across ages. V lost 4 bases to trimming and J lost 8 bases, with 20 bases between them. There are 16 residues in the CDR3. CDR1 and CDR2 from the germline V gene are LGHNA and YSLEER. A sample-barcoded 5' primer and a J-beta primer mix were used in a second PCR of roughly 7 to 12 cycles. Unique molecular identifiers of 12 random nucleotides labeled each cDNA. Each CDR3 protein gets one entry after TCRdb re-called the 5' RACE reads with MiXCR. The sample has about 830,000 distinct CDR3 sequences, approximately 67% seen once; the top ten hold about a quarter. The authors drew around 9.3 milliliters of peripheral blood from each donor.

The sequenced sample consisted of blood. The chain is built from TRBV4-3 and TRBJ1-4; D gene unclear. The TCR comes from a man aged 25-45 years in good health. CDR3 sequence: CASSPELAEGAEKLFF. CDR3 in DNA: TGCGCCAGCAGCCCAGAATTGGCGGAGGGCGCGGAAAAACTGTTTTTT.